This T cell receptor beta chain was retrieved from a study of blood T cell repertoires in COVID-19. The assay was immunoSEQ multiplex PCR, and TCRdb's table has in-frame clones only and misses some. The sample contains 250,000 or so clones, about 87% of which appear only once. Details on this clone: Other DNA variants within this sample encode the same CDR3.

The clonotype originates from a woman in her 40s with acute COVID-19. The sample taken for sequencing was PBMCs or T cells enriched from blood (not recorded which).

CDR3 sequence (DNA): TGTGCCAGCTCACCACTAGCGGGAGGGGCCAAAAACATTCAGTACTTC. Translating gives CASSPLAGGAKNIQYF. The rearrangement joins TRBV18 to TRBJ2-4, with TRBD2 matching over 11 bases. This CDR3 has 16 amino acids. Trimming at V came to 1 base and at J to 1 base, leaving 0 bases not matched to a gene. Germline CDR1 reads KGHSH; CDR2 reads LQKENI.